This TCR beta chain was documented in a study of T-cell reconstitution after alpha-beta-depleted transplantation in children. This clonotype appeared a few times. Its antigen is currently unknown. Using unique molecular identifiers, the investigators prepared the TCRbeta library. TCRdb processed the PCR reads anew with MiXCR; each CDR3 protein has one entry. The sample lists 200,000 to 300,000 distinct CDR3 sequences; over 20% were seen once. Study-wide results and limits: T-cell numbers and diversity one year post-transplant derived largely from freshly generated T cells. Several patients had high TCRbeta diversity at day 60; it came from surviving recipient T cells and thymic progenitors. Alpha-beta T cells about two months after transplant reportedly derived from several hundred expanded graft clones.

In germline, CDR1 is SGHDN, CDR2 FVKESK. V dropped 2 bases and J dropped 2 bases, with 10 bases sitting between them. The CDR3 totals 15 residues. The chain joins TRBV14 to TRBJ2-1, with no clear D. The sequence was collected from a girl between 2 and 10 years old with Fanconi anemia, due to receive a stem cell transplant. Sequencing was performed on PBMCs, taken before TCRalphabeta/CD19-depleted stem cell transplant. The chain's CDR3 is CASSQNLPPYNEQFF. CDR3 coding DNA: TGTGCCAGCAGCCAAAACCTACCGCCCTACAATGAGCAGTTCTTC. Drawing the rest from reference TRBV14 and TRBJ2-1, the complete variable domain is EAGVTQFPSHSVIEKGQTVTLRCDPISGHDNLYWYRRVMGKEIKFLLHFVKESKQDESGMPNNRFLAERTGGTYSTLKVQPAELEDSGVYFCASSQNLPPYNEQFFGPGTRLTVL.